The 24 T cell receptor beta chains below come from one sample, sequenced in a study of T cells in Graves' hyperthyroidism and ophthalmopathy. Amplification yielded TCR beta CDR3 regions, with RNA transcripts as the source. HTBI primers were the set used in a first-round RT-PCR of the TCR CDR3. TCRdb analysed the multiplex PCR reads with MiXCR anew, one entry per CDR3 protein. The sample has fewer than 650,000 distinct CDR3 sequences; approximately 15% are singletons. Material: blood. Source of these receptors: a woman younger than 45 with Graves' hyperthyroidism that later progressed to Graves' ophthalmopathy.

This clonotype was seen only a few times. The chain carries TRBV20-1 and TRBJ2-5; D possibly corresponds to TRBD2 (6 bases). This CDR3 is built from 12 residues. Trimming left V 6 bases short and J 5 bases short, with 13 bases between. Germline lookup yields CDR1 DFQATT and CDR2 SNEGSKA (reference sequence). The CDR3 protein is CSAGDGGETQYF. The CDR3 DNA follows: TGCAGTGCAGGGGACGGAGGGGAGACCCAGTACTTC.

The CDR3 nucleotides read TGTGCCTGGAGTCGAGACAGGGCGAACACTGAAGCTTTCTTT. Residues: CAWSRDRANTEAFF. This chain connects TRBV30 to TRBJ1-1; TRBD1 matches 7 bases. The CDR3 covers 14 residues. V shed 2 bases, J shed 1 base, and the junction held 4 bases outside the gene matches. CDR1 is GTSNPN, CDR2 SVGIG, per germline (reference sequence). The full variable domain, in which reference TRBV30 and TRBJ1-1 provide the parts outside the CDR3, is SQTIHQWPATLVQPVGSPLSLECTVEGTSNPNLYWYRQAAGRGLQLLFYSVGIGQISSEVPQNLSASRPQDRQFILSSKKLLLSDSGFYLCAWSRDRANTEAFFGQGTRLTVV.

There are many counts of this clonotype. This chain links TRBV3-1 with TRBJ2-5, with TRBD1 matching over 8 bases. Trimming removed 2 bases from V and 2 bases from J; junction bases left unmatched: 1. The length of the CDR3 is 14 residues. CDR1 is LGHDT, CDR2 YNNKEL, per germline (reference sequence). The CDR3 DNA follows: TGTGCCAGCAGCCAAAGGACAGGGCAAGAGACCCAGTACTTC. This encodes CASSQRTGQETQYF.

This clonotype was seen at least ten times. The chain uses TRBV15 and TRBJ2-7; D not certain. Per the germline V gene, CDR1 is LNHNV and CDR2 is YYDKDF (reference sequence). The CDR3 totals 15 residues. Trimming shortened V by 3 bases and J by 1 base, and 13 bases separated the two germline ends. The CDR3 loop reads CATSRKGMDSYEQYF. Here the CDR3 DNA reads TGTGCCACCAGCAGGAAAGGAATGGATTCCTACGAGCAGTACTTC.

This clonotype was counted between two and nine times. This chain connects TRBV5-4 to TRBJ2-7, with a weak D call TRBD2 (8 bases). Looked up from germline, CDR1 is SGHNT and CDR2 is YYREEE (reference sequence). Trimming took 9 bases from V and 5 from J, leaving 27 bases between them. CDR3 length equals 16 residues. CDR3 nucleotide sequence: TGTGCCATCCGACCGGGACAGAGCGGGAGAGGCGACGAGCAGTACTTC. It encodes CAIRPGQSGRGDEQYF.

This clonotype was seen at least ten times. The rearrangement uses TRBV7-2 and TRBJ1-2; D is unclear. The germline V gene encodes CDR1 SGHTA and CDR2 FQGNSA. This CDR3 has 13 amino acids. The V end was cut by 5 bases, the J end by 8 bases, with 15 bases between. The CDR3 DNA sequence: TGTGCCAGCAGCCCTAGCCCCCTGGTGGGCTACACCTTC. This translates into CASSPSPLVGYTF.

This clonotype was observed at least ten times. The genes are TRBV30 and TRBJ2-1; no reliable D call. The CDR3 loop spans 14 amino acids. Germline-derived CDR1 and CDR2 are GTSNPN and SVGIG (reference sequence). V was shortened by 0 bases and J by 2 bases, with 8 bases between the two germline ends. This chain's CDR3 is CAWSVAFPYNEQFF. The CDR3 coding sequence is TGTGCCTGGAGTGTAGCGTTTCCCTACAATGAGCAGTTCTTC.

V and J are TRBV19 and TRBJ1-1; unclear D gene. The CDR3 sequence is 11 residues long. The V end lost 11 bases, the J end lost 7 bases, and 14 bases lay between the germline ends. Per germline, CDR1 LNHDA and CDR2 SQIVND (reference sequence). In nucleotides, the CDR3 is TGTGCCGGACTTGCAGAGCTTGAAGCTTTCTTT. It yields the protein CAGLAELEAFF.

This clonotype appeared a few times. The chain is built from TRBV5-6 and TRBJ2-7; 10 nucleotides align to TRBD2. Germline values: CDR1 SGHDT, CDR2 YYEEEE. The J segment lost 3 bases and the V segment lost 1 base, leaving 1 base of the junction unmatched. There are 14 residues in the CDR3. In nucleotides, the CDR3 is TGTGCCAGCAGCTTGACTAGCGGGGTCTACGAGCAGTACTTC. This translates into CASSLTSGVYEQYF.

This clonotype came up a few times. With a much larger clone just one base away, this may be a read error. No conserved phenylalanine or tryptophan ends this CDR3, so it is likely a read error. V usage is TRBV20-1 and J usage is TRBJ2-3; possible D gene TRBD2, 5 bases. Germline lookup yields CDR1 DFQATT and CDR2 SNEGSKA (reference sequence). V was cut by 5 bases and J by 5 bases, with 26 bases left in between. This CDR3 contains 17 residues. CDR3 amino acids: CSASLLPQRTSGDTQYS. In DNA, the CDR3 is TGCAGTGCTTCCCTTCTCCCTCAGCGGACCTCGGGAGATACGCAGTATTCT.

A few counts support this clonotype. The rearrangement uses TRBV27 and TRBJ2-7, with 7 bases matching TRBD2. CDR1 is MNHEY, CDR2 SMNVEV, per germline (reference sequence). There are 14 residues in the CDR3. J gave up 6 bases and V 6 bases, and 11 bases lay outside the gene matches. The CDR3 loop is CASRTPSGGPEQYF. The CDR3 nucleotides are TGTGCCAGCAGGACACCCTCGGGGGGTCCCGAGCAGTACTTC.

V usage is TRBV4-1 and J usage is TRBJ2-2; D unresolved. Germline V gene data show CDR1 as MGHRA and CDR2 as YSYEKL. The V gene lost 10 bases and the J gene lost 0 bases, with 18 bases spanning the gap. The CDR3 sequence is 16 residues long. The CDR3 reads CATTPLALPNTGELFF. CDR3 in DNA: TGCGCCACCACCCCACTGGCACTCCCGAACACCGGGGAGCTGTTTTTT.

There are a few counts of this clonotype. The chain recombines TRBV29-1 with TRBJ2-1; a weak D match, TRBD1 (6 bases). This CDR3 is 13 amino acids long. CDR1 SQVTM and CDR2 ANQGSEA come from the germline V gene. Deletions cut 7 bases from V and 0 bases from J, with 10 bases between. CDR3 region: CSANRASYNEQFF. CDR3 nucleotide sequence: TGCAGCGCGAACAGGGCCTCCTACAATGAGCAGTTCTTC.

The V call is TRBV11-2, the J call TRBJ2-4, with TRBD2 identical over 8 bases. The trim removed 5 bases at V and 7 bases at J, leaving 13 bases unmatched. Germline V lookup: CDR1 SGHAT, CDR2 FQNNGV. The CDR3 contains 16 residues. In DNA, the CDR3 is TGTGCCAGCAGCGCAGCAACCTCCCGGGGGGGGAACATTCAGTACTTC. This codes for CASSAATSRGGNIQYF.

This clonotype was observed at least ten times. The rearrangement links TRBV20-1 to TRBJ1-2; possible D gene TRBD1, 5 bases. V was clipped by 1 base and J by 7 bases, with 13 bases between them. This CDR3 is 13 amino acids long. Germline V lookup: CDR1 DFQATT, CDR2 SNEGSKA (reference sequence). The CDR3 coding sequence is TGCAGTGCTAGAGTGGGGGGTAGGATTGGCTACACCTTC. It specifies CSARVGGRIGYTF.

This clonotype was seen more than once but under ten times. The chain links TRBV4-1 to TRBJ2-7, with unresolved D. Per the germline V gene, CDR1 is MGHRA and CDR2 is YSYEKL. Trimming stripped 0 bases from V and 0 bases from J, with 9 bases between. CDR3 length: 15 residues. The CDR3 DNA is TGCGCCAGCAGCCAAGACGGTGGGGACTCCTACGAGCAGTACTTC. Its translation is CASSQDGGDSYEQYF.

This clonotype has at least ten counts. The genes are TRBV12-3 or TRBV12-4 and TRBJ1-2, with TRBD1 as a possible D gene (6 bases). The CDR3 consists of 13 residues. The V and J ends lost 8 bases and 10 bases respectively, with 20 bases between them. DNA of the CDR3: TGTGCCAGCCAACAGGGAGGGCGTCAATTCTACACCTTC. As protein: CASQQGGRQFYTF.

This clonotype was seen at least ten times. This rearrangement joins TRBV7-2 to TRBJ1-5; D is ambiguous. V was clipped by 2 bases and J by 6 bases, with 17 bases between them. The CDR3 extends over 16 amino acids. CDR1 SGHTA and CDR2 FQGNSA come from the germline V gene. CDR3 sequence reads: CASSLSGGPWGQPQHF. CDR3 nucleotides: TGTGCCAGCAGCTTAAGTGGCGGACCGTGGGGTCAGCCCCAGCATTTT.

This clonotype has a handful of counts. The chain couples TRBV9 to TRBJ2-5; D gene unclear. CDR3 length: 15 residues. Germline V gene data show CDR1 as SGDLS and CDR2 as YYNGEE. V lost 0 bases to trimming and J lost 1 base, with 10 bases between them. This CDR3 is CASSVGGAPQETQYF. CDR3 sequence (DNA): TGTGCCAGCAGCGTAGGAGGTGCCCCCCAAGAGACCCAGTACTTC.

V is TRBV28 and J is TRBJ2-5; D unclear. The CDR3 has 13 residues. Deletions cut 3 bases from V and 4 bases from J, with 9 bases between. Germline CDR1 reads MDHEN; CDR2 reads SYDVKM. This chain's CDR3 is CASSLYSVETQYF. In DNA, the CDR3 is TGTGCCAGCAGTTTGTATAGTGTAGAGACCCAGTACTTC.

This clonotype has at least ten counts. This chain joins TRBV30 and TRBJ2-7, with TRBD2 identical over 7 bases. The CDR3 loop spans 14 amino acids. Germline V CDR1 and CDR2: GTSNPN, SVGIG (reference sequence). The V and J ends lost 2 bases and 3 bases, in that order; junction bases with no gene match: 7. CDR3 sequence: CAWSRLAEYYEQYF. CDR3 in DNA: TGTGCCTGGAGTAGGCTAGCGGAATACTACGAGCAGTACTTC.

This clonotype has a count of ten or more. The chain couples TRBV5-1 to TRBJ2-1, with 10 bases lining up with TRBD2. V was clipped by 3 bases and J by 7 bases; unmatched bases: 7. Germline lookup yields CDR1 SGHRS and CDR2 YFSETQ. The length of the CDR3 is 15 residues. CDR3 DNA: TGCGCCAGCAGCTCACTAGCGGGAAGTGGGAATGAGCAGTTCTTC. The encoded protein is CASSSLAGSGNEQFF.

This clonotype has a count of ten or more. The chain employs TRBV6-2 or TRBV6-3 and TRBJ1-1, with D possibly TRBD1 on 5 matching bases. The CDR3 loop spans 12 amino acids. Trimming shortened V by 5 bases and J by 6 bases, and 10 bases separated the two germline ends. Germline V lookup: CDR1 MNHEY, CDR2 SVGEGT. The chain's CDR3 is CASSPVGAEAFF. The CDR3 region has the DNA TGTGCCAGCAGTCCCGTGGGGGCTGAAGCTTTCTTT.

This clonotype was observed many times. The chain is built from TRBV7-8 and TRBJ1-2, with TRBD1 as a possible D gene (5 bases). The CDR3 spans 14 residues. The germline CDR1 and CDR2 sequences are SGHVS and FQNEAQ. Trimming removed 3 bases at V and 4 bases at J, with 12 bases between. CDR3 coding DNA: TGTGCCAGCAGCTTGGAGGGGATTTCCTATGGCTACACCTTC. Amino acids: CASSLEGISYGYTF.